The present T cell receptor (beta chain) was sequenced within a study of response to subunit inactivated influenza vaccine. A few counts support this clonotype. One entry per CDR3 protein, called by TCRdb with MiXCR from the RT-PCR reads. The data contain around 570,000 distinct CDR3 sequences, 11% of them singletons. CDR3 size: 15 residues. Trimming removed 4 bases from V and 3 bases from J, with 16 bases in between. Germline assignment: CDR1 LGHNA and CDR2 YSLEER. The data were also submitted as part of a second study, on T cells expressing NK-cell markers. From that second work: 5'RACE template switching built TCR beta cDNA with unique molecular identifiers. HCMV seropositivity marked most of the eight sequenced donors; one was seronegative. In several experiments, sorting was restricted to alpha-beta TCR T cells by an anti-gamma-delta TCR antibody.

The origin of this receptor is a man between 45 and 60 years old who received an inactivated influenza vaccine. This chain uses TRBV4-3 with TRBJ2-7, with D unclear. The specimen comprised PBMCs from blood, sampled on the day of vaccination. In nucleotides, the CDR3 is TGCGCCAGCAGCCTGGGTCATTTGGGGAACTACGAGCAGTACTTC. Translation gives CASSLGHLGNYEQYF.